A selection of T cell receptor beta chains follows, all from one sample in a study of OX40 agonist ivuxolimab in advanced cancers. Assay: immunoSEQ multiplex PCR; the TCRdb copy retains only in-frame clones and omits some. The data contain tens of thousands of clones, around 90% of them seen just once; the ten biggest clones take up roughly 16%. Sequenced material: CD4+ or CD8+ T cells sorted from blood, taken in a trial of the OX40 agonist ivuxolimab. These TCRs come from an adult with an advanced solid tumor such as melanoma, head and neck, liver or kidney cancer. CDR3s include the opening cysteine and the closing phenylalanine or tryptophan. Fields, in order: J gene, V gene, CDR3 protein.

>TRBJ2-5|TRBV5-1
CASSLYTSGIGRETQYF
>TRBJ1-6|TRBV18
CASATRDSPLHF
>TRBJ2-7|TRBV6-6
CASRTKSGRADEQYF
>TRBJ2-7|TRBV28
CASRGGQSPYEQYF
>TRBJ2-1|TRBV7-9
CASSLLGTTPYNEQFF
>TRBJ2-7|TRBV5-1
CASSLPGMTEFSYEQYF
>TRBJ2-7|TRBV25-1
CASSETGTASYEQYF
>TRBJ2-7|TRBV6-5
CASSYSGLADYEQYF
>TRBJ2-7|TRBV5-4
CASSQDPAGGYEQYF
>TRBJ2-6|TRBV27
CASSLLAGGISGANVLTF
>TRBJ2-7|TRBV5-6
CASSLGEGSDEQYF
>TRBJ1-4|TRBV4-1
CASSPPGRSNEKLFF
>TRBJ2-2|TRBV9
CASSVEVGGASENAGELFF
>TRBJ2-3|TRBV4-2
CASSQDKGRGRGTDTQYF
>TRBJ2-2|TRBV19
CASKGQANTGELFF
>TRBJ2-3|TRBV7-8
CASSLEIAGGIASPSTDTQYF
>TRBJ2-1|TRBV28
CASRKIAGGPDNEQFF
>TRBJ2-1|TRBV9
CASSPLIYNEQFF
>TRBJ2-7|TRBV7-7
CASSRDYGSEQYF